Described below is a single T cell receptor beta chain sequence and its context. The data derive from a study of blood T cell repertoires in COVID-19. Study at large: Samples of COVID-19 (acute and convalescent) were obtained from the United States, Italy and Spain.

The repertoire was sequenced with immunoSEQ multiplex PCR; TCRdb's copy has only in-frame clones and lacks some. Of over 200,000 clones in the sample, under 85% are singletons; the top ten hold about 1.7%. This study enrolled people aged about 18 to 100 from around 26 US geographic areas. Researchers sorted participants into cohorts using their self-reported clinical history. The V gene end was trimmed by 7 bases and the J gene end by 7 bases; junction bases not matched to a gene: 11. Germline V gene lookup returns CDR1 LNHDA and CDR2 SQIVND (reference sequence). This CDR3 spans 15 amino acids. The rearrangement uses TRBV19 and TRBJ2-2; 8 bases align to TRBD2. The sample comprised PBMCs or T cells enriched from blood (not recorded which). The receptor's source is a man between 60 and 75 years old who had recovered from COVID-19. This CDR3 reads CASNPTGGGIGELFF. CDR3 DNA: TGTGCCAGTAACCCTACCGGGGGGGGGATCGGGGAGCTGTTTTTT.